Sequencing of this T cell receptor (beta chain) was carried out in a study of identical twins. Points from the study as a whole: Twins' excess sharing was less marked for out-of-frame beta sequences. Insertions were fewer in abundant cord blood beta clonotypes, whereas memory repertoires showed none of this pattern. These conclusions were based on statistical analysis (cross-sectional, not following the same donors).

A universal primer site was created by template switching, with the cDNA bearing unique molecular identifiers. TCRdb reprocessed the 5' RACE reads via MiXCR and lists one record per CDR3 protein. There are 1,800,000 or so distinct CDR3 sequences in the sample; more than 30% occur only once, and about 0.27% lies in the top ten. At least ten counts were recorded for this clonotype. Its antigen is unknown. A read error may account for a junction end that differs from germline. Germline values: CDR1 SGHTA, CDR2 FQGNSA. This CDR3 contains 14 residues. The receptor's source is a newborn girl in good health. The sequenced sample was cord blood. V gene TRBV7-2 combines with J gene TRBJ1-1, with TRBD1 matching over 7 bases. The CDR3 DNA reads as TGCGCCAGCAGCTTGGCCAGGGGGGGGACTGAAGCTTTCTTT. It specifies CASSLARGGTEAFF. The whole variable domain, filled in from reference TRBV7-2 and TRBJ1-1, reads GAGVSQSPSNKVTEKGKDVELRCDPISGHTALYWYRQSLGQGLEFLIYFQGNSAPDKSGLPSDRFSAERTGGSVSTLTIQRTQQEDSAVYLCASSLARGGTEAFFGQGTRLTVV.